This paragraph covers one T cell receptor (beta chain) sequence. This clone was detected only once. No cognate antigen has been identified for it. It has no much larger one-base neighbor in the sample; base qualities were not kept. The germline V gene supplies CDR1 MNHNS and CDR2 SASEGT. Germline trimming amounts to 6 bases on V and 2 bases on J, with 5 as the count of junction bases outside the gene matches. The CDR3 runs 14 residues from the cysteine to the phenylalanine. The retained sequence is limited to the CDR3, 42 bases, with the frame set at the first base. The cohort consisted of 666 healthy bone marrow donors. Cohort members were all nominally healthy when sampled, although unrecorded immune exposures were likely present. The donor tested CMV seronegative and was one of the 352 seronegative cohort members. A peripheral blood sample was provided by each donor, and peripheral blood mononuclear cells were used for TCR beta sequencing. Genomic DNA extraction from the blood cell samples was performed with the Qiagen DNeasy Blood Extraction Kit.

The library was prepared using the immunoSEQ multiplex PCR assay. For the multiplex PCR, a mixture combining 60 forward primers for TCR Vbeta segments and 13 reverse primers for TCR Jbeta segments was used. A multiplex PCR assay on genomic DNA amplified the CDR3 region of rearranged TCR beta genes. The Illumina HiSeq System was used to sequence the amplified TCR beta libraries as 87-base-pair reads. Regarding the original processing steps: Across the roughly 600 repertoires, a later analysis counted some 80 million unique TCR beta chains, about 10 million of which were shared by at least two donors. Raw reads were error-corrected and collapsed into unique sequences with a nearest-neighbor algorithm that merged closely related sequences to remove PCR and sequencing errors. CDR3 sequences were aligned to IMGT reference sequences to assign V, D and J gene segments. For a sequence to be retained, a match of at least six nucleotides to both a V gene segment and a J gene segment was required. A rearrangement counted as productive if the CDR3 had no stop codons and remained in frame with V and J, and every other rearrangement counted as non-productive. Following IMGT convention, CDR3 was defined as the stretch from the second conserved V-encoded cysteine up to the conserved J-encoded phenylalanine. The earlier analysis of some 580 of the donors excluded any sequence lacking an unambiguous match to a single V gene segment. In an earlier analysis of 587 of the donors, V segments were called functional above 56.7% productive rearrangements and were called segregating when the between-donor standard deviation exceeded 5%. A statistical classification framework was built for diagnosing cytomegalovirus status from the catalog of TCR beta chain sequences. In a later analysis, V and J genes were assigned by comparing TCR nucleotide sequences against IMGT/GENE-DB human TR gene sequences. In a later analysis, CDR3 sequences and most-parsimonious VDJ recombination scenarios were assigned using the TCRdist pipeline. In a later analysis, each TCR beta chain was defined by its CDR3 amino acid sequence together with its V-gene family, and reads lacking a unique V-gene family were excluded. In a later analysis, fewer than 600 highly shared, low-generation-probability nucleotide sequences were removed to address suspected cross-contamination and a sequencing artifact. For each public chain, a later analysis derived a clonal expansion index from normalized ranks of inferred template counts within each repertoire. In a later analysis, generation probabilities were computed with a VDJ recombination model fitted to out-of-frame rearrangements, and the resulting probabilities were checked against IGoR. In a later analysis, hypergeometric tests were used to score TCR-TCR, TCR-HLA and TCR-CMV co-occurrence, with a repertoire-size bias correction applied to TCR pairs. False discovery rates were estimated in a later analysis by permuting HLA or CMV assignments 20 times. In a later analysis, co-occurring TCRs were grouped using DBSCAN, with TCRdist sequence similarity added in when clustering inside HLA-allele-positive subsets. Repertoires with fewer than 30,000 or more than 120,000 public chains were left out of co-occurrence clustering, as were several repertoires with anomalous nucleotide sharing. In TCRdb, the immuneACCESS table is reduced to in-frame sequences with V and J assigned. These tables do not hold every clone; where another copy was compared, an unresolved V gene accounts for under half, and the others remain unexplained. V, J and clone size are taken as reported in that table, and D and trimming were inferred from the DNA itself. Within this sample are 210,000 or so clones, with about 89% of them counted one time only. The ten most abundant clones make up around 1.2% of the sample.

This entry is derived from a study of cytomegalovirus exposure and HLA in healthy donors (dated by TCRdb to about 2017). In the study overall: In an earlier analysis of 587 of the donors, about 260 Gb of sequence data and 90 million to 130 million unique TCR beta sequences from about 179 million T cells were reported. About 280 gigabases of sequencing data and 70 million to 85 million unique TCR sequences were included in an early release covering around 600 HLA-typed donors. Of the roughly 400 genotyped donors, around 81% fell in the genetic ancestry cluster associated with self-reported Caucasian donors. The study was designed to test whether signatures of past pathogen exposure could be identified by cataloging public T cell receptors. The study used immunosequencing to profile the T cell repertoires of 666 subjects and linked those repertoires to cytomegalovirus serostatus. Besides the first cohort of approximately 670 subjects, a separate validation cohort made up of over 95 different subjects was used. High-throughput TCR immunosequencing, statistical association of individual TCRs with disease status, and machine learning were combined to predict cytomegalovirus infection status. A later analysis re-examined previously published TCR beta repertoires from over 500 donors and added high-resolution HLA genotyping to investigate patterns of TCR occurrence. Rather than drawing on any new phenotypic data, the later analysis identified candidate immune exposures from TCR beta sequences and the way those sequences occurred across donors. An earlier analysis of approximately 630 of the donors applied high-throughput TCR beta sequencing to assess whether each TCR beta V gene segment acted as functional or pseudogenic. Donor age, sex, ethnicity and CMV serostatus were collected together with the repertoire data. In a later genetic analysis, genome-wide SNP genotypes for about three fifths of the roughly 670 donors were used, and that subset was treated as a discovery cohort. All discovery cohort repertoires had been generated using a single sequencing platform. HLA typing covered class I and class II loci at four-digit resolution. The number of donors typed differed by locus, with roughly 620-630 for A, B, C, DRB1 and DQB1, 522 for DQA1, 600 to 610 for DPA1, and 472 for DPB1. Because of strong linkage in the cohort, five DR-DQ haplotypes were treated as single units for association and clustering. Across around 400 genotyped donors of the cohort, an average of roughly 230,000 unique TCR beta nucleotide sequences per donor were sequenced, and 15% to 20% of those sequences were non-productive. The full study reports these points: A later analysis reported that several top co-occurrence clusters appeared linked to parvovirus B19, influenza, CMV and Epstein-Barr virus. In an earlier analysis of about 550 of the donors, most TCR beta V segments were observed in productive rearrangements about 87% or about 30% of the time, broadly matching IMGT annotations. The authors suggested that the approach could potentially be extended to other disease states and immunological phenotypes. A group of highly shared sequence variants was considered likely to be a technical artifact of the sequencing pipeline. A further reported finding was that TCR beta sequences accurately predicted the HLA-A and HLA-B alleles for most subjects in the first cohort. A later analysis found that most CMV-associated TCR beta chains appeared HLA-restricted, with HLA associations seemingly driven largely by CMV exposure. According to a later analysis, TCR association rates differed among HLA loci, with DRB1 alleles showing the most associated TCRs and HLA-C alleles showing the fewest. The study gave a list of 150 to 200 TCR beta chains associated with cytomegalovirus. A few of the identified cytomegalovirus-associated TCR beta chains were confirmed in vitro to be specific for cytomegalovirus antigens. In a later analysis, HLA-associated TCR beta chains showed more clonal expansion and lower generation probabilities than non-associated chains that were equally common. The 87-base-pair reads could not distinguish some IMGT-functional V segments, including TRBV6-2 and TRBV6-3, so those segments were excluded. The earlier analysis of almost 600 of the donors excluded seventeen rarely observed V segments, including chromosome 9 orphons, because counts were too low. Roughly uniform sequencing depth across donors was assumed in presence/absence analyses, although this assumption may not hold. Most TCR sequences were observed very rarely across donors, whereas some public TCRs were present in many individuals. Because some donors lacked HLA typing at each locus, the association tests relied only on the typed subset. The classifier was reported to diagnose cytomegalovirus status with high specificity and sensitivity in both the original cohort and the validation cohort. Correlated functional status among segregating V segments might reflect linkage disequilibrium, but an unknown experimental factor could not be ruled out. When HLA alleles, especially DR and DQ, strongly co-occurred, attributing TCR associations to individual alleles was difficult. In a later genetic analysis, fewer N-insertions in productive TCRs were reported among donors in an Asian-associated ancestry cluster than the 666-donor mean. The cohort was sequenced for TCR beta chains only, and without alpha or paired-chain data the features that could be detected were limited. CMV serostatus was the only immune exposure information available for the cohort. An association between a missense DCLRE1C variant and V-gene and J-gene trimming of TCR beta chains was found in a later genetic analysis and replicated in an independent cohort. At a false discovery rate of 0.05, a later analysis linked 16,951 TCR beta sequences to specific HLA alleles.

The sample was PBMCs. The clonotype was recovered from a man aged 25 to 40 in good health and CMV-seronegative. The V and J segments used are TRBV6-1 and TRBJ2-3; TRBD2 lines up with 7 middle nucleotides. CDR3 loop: CASRQLADTDTQYF. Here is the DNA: TGTGCCAGCAGGCAGCTAGCGGACACAGATACGCAGTATTTT.